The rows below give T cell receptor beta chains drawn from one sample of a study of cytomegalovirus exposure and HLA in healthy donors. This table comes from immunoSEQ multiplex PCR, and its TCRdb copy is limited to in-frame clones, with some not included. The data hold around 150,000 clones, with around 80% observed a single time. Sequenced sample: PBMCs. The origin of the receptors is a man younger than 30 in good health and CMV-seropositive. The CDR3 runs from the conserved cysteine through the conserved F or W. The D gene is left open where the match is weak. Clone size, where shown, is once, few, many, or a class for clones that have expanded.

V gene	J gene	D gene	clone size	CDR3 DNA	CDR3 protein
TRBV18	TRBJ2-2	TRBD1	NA	TGTGCCAGCTCGACAATCGATTGGGGGGACAGGGCGTCCTCCGAGCTGTTTTTT	CASSTIDWGDRASSELFF
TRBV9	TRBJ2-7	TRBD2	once	TGTGCCAGCAGCACTAGCGAGTGGGACGAGCAGTACTTC	CASSTSEWDEQYF
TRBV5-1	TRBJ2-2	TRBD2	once	TGCGCCAGCAGCTTGGAACTAGCGGACACCGGGGAGCTGTTTTTT	CASSLELADTGELFF
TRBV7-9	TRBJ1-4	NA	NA	TGTGCCAGCAGCTCAAGGGGGGGAAGTAATGAAAAACTGTTTTTT	CASSSRGGSNEKLFF
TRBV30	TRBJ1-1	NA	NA	TGTGCCTGGATGCGAAGGGGGAGCGACACTGAAGCTTTCTTT	CAWMRRGSDTEAFF
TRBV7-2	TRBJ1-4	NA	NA	TGTGCCAGCAGCTTAGAAGTGGGGCAGACTAATGAAAAACTGTTTTTT	CASSLEVGQTNEKLFF
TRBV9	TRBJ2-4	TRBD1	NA	TGTGCCAGCAGCGAGGGACAGGGCGTTGGGGCCATTCAGTACTTC	CASSEGQGVGAIQYF
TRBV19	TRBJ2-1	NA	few	TGTGCCAGTAGTATATCGGGCGCAGGGGAGCAGTTCTTC	CASSISGAGEQFF
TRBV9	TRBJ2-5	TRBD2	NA	TGTGCCAGCACTGGCGGGGGGGCCTTGGAGACCCAGTACTTC	CASTGGGALETQYF
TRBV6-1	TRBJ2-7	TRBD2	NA	TGTGCCAGCAGTGTCGGGACTAGCTACGAGCAGTACTTC	CASSVGTSYEQYF
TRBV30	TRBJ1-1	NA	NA	TGTGCCTGGATTTCGGCAGGAGCTTTCTTT	CAWISAGAFF
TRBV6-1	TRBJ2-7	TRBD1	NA	TGTGCCAGCAGTGAAGGACAGGGCCCCCTCTACGAGCAGTACTTC	CASSEGQGPLYEQYF
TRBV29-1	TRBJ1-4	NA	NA	TGCAGCGTTGAAGGGGCCGGGAATAATGAAAAACTGTTTTTT	CSVEGAGNNEKLFF
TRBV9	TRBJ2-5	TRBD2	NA	TGTGCCAGCAGCGCGGGACTAGGGTACGAGACCCAGTACTTC	CASSAGLGYETQYF
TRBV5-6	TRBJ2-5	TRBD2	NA	TGTGCCAGCAGCTTAGGACTAGCGGGAGGGCCGGGGGAGACCCAGTACTTC	CASSLGLAGGPGETQYF
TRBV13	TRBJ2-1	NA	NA	TGTGCCAGCAATGAGGGAGGCCCAGCCGGTGAGCAGTTCTTC	CASNEGGPAGEQFF
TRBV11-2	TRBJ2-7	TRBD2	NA	TGTGCCAGCAGCCTCAGGCTAGCGGGGGGATACGAGCAGTACTTC	CASSLRLAGGYEQYF
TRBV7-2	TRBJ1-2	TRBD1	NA	TGTGCCAGCAGCTTAGGAGGGACAGCTAACTATGGCTACACCTTC	CASSLGGTANYGYTF
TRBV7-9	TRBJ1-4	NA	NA	TGTGCCAGCAGCCAAGGGGCAGGGGTAGGACTGTTTTTT	CASSQGAGVGLFF
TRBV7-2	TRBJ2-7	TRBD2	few	TGTGCCAGCAGCCCAATAGCGGGAGTTCCCTACGAGCAGTACTTC	CASSPIAGVPYEQYF
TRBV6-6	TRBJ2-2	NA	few	TGTGCCAGTCGACAGCTGAACACCGGGGAGCTGTTTTTT	CASRQLNTGELFF
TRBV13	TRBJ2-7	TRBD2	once	TGTGCCAGCAGCTTAGGGACTAGCGGGGCCTACGAGCAGTACTTC	CASSLGTSGAYEQYF
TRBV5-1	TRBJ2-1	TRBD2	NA	TGCGCCAGCAGCAAGACTAGCGGGGGGGGAAATGAGCAGTTCTTC	CASSKTSGGGNEQFF
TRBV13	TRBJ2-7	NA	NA	TGTGCCAGCAGCCCCGGTTGGCAGGGGCTTATCCACGAGCAGTACTTC	CASSPGWQGLIHEQYF
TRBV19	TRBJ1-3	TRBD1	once	TGTGCCTGCTCGAGGGGGCCCGGAAACACCATATATTTT	CACSRGPGNTIYF
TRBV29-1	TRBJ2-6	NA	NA	TGCAGCGCCTCAAGTGAGGCTGGGGCCAACGTCCTGACTTTC	CSASSEAGANVLTF
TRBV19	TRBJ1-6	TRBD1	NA	TGTGCCACGGCCAGGACAGGGGGCTCCTATAATTCACCCCTCCACTTT	CATARTGGSYNSPLHF
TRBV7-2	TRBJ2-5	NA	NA	TGTGCCAGCAGCCGGGATCTCAGATACCAAGAGACCCAGTACTTC	CASSRDLRYQETQYF
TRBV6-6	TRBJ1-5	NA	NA	TGTGCCAGCAGTTACGAGATCAATCAGCCCCAGCATTTT	CASSYEINQPQHF
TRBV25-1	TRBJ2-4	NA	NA	TGTGCCAGTGCTTCAGGGCTGGGTTCCAAAAACATTCAGTACTTC	CASASGLGSKNIQYF
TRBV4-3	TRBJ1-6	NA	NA	TGCGCCAGCAGCCAAGATTCCGGAGCCAATTCACCCCTCCACTTT	CASSQDSGANSPLHF
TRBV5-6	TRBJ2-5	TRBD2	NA	TGTGCCAGCAGCCTAGCGGGGGGGTACCAAGAGACCCAGTACTTC	CASSLAGGYQETQYF
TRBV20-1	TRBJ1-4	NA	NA	TGCAGTGCTAGCCCAATACTAGAACTGTTTTTT	CSASPILELFF
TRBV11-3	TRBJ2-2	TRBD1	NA	TGTGCCAGCAGCCCAAGGACAGGGACCGCCGGGGAGCTGTTTTTT	CASSPRTGTAGELFF
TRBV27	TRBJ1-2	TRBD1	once	TGTGCCACCGGGACAGCCGTTGGCTATGGCTACACCTTC	CATGTAVGYGYTF
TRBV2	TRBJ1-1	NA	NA	TGTGCCAGCAGGGGAGGTAGCACTGAAGCTTTCTTT	CASRGGSTEAFF
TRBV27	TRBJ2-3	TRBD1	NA	TGTGCCAGCAGTCCTCTTCCGACAGGGGGCGGGTGGAATACGCAGTATTTT	CASSPLPTGGGWNTQYF
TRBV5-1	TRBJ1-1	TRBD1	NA	TGCGCCAGCAGCATTAACCCTAGACAGGGGGATAACACTGAAGCTTTCTTT	CASSINPRQGDNTEAFF